The 30 T cell receptor beta chains below were found in one sample sequenced in a study of shared clonotypes between healthy human individuals. Measured with immunoSEQ multiplex PCR; TCRdb has only the in-frame clones, and not every one. The data show 1.4 million or so clones, approximately 98.5% seen once. The specimen sequenced was naive CD4+ T cells sorted from blood. The subset here: CD45RA+ positively selected. Source of these receptors: a man aged 25-45 years in good health.

In its sample, this clone was seen once. The V call is TRBV7-2, the J call TRBJ2-7; no reliable D call. The germline V gene encodes CDR1 SGHTA and CDR2 FQGNSA. Trimming stripped 2 bases from V and 4 bases from J, with 9 bases between. The length of the CDR3 is 13 residues. The CDR3 nucleotides read TGTGCCAGCAGCTTACCTGGGTTGTACGAGCAGTACTTC. This translates into CASSLPGLYEQYF. Full variable domain (remainder filled in from reference TRBV7-2 and TRBJ2-7): GAGVSQSPSNKVTEKGKDVELRCDPISGHTALYWYRQSLGQGLEFLIYFQGNSAPDKSGLPSDRFSAERTGGSVSTLTIQRTQQEDSAVYLCASSLPGLYEQYFGPGTRLTVT.

This chain connects TRBV5-1 to TRBJ2-7; 8 bases agree with TRBD1. Germline V lookup: CDR1 SGHRS, CDR2 YFSETQ. This CDR3 has 16 amino acids. The ends lost 0 bases at V and 7 bases at J; junction bases unmatched: 12. CDR3 DNA: TGCGCCAGCAGCTTGGGGCTCGGACAGGGCATGAGTGAGCAGTACTTC. This encodes CASSLGLGQGMSEQYF.

The chain combines TRBV19 with TRBJ2-1, with 14 nucleotides matching TRBD2. V lost 7 bases to trimming and J lost 6 bases; unmatched junction nucleotides: 2. Germline V CDR1 and CDR2: LNHDA, SQIVND (reference sequence). The CDR3 consists of 14 residues. The DNA of the CDR3 is TGTGCCAGTATGACTAGCGGGAGGGCCAATGAGCAGTTCTTC. Translated, it gives CASMTSGRANEQFF.

The chain combines TRBV7-3 with TRBJ2-2, with D uncertain. Germline CDR1 reads SGHTA; CDR2 reads FQGTGA. Trimming took 5 bases from V and 5 from J, leaving 12 bases between them. The CDR3 consists of 14 residues. The CDR3 DNA is TGTGCCAGCAGCCTACTCGGGCTAACCGGGGAGCTGTTTTTT. This gives the protein CASSLLGLTGELFF.

The rearrangement uses TRBV12-5 and TRBJ1-4; D is undetermined. The CDR3 is 17 residues long. Germline V CDR1 and CDR2: LGHNT, FRNRAP. Between the trimmed V and J ends, which lost 6 bases and 0 bases, there was a span of 17 bases. The CDR3 sequence is CASGPPAGDATNEKLFF. CDR3 nucleotide sequence: TGTGCTAGTGGCCCGCCTGCCGGGGATGCAACTAATGAAAAACTGTTTTTT.

V usage is TRBV7-2 and J usage is TRBJ1-5; tentative D call: TRBD1 (6 bases). CDR1 and CDR2 (germline): SGHTA, FQGNSA. Trimming cost V 5 bases and J 4 bases, with 9 bases left between them. The CDR3 contains 13 residues. The CDR3 nucleotides are TGTGCCAGCAGCGGGGGCCTTAATCAGCCCCAGCATTTT. Translation gives CASSGGLNQPQHF.

The chain links TRBV6-5 to TRBJ2-2; unclear D gene. Germline values: CDR1 MNHEY, CDR2 SVGAGI. CDR3 length: 12 amino acids. V shed 7 bases and J shed 4 bases, with 7 bases lying between them. CDR3 sequence: CASTRPTGELFF. The CDR3 DNA is TGTGCCAGCACCCGGCCCACCGGGGAGCTGTTTTTT.

This sequence joins TRBV7-9 and TRBJ1-2, with a weak D call TRBD1 (6 bases). Germline V gene data show CDR1 as SEHNR and CDR2 as FQNEAQ (reference sequence). The V end lost 3 bases, the J end lost 3 bases, and 11 bases lay between the germline ends. CDR3 length: 14 amino acids. This CDR3 is CASSFPDSYYGYTF. CDR3 DNA sequence: TGTGCCAGCAGCTTCCCGGACAGCTACTATGGCTACACCTTC.

Points on this clone: Other nucleotide sequences in the sample specify the same CDR3. V gene TRBV18 combines with J gene TRBJ2-1; the match to TRBD1 covers 10 bases. J gave up 4 bases and V 6 bases, and 6 bases lay outside the gene matches. Looked up from germline, CDR1 is KGHSH and CDR2 is LQKENI. The CDR3 loop spans 15 amino acids. DNA for the CDR3: TGTGCCAGCTCTCCCGGGACAGGGGCTTACAATGAGCAGTTCTTC. This codes for CASSPGTGAYNEQFF.

The chain links TRBV5-4 to TRBJ2-3; 9 bases line up with TRBD2. V lost 0 bases to trimming and J lost 0 bases; unmatched junction nucleotides: 2. Germline CDR1 SGHNT, CDR2 YYREEE (reference sequence). The CDR3 has 16 residues. CDR3 protein: CASSLELAGSTDTQYF. The DNA for the CDR3 is TGTGCCAGCAGCTTGGAGCTAGCGGGAAGCACAGATACGCAGTATTTT.

The chain joins TRBV6-5 to TRBJ2-7, with 8 bases aligning to TRBD2. In germline, CDR1 is MNHEY, CDR2 SVGAGI. The junction had 10 bases not matched to a gene; V was cut back by 6 bases and J by 3 bases. The CDR3 loop spans 15 amino acids. CDR3 DNA: TGTGCCAGCAGCCCGAGCGGGAGTGGGCTCTACGAGCAGTACTTC. It codes for CASSPSGSGLYEQYF.

This chain joins TRBV28 and TRBJ2-4, with TRBD2 identical over 7 bases. J lost 3 bases, V lost 1 base, and 12 bases had no gene match. The CDR3 is 18 residues long. CDR1 is MDHEN and CDR2 is SYDVKM in the germline V gene. The CDR3 is CASSLFPRSAGDKNIQYF. The CDR3 nucleotides read TGTGCCAGCAGTTTATTCCCCCGCTCCGCGGGAGACAAAAACATTCAGTACTTC.

A single count supports this clone. The V and J genes are TRBV14 and TRBJ2-5; TRBD1 aligns across 9 bases. Unmatched junction bases numbered 1, after V lost 1 base and J lost 1 base. The length of the CDR3 is 15 residues. Looked up from germline, CDR1 is SGHDN and CDR2 is FVKESK. CDR3 region: CASSQGDRAQETQYF. Here the CDR3 DNA reads TGTGCCAGCAGCCAAGGGGACAGGGCCCAAGAGACCCAGTACTTC. The whole variable domain, filled in from reference TRBV14 and TRBJ2-5, reads EAGVTQFPSHSVIEKGQTVTLRCDPISGHDNLYWYRRVMGKEIKFLLHFVKESKQDESGMPNNRFLAERTGGTYSTLKVQPAELEDSGVYFCASSQGDRAQETQYFGPGTRLLVL.

The chain joins TRBV15 to TRBJ2-2; TRBD1 agrees at 7 bases. Trimming removed 1 base from V and 0 bases from J; junction bases left unmatched: 5. The CDR3 is made up of 17 amino acids. From germline, CDR1 is LNHNV and CDR2 YYDKDF (reference sequence). The CDR3 here is CATSRGRQGANTGELFF. CDR3 in DNA: TGTGCCACCAGCAGAGGTCGGCAGGGGGCGAACACCGGGGAGCTGTTTTTT.

The chain links TRBV7-9 to TRBJ1-1; D not resolved. Trimming took 5 bases from V and 0 from J, leaving 4 bases between them. CDR3 size: 12 residues. Germline V CDR1 and CDR2: SEHNR, FQNEAQ (reference sequence). The CDR3 sequence: CASSNMNTEAFF. DNA of the CDR3: TGTGCCAGCAGCAATATGAACACTGAAGCTTTCTTT.

The J gene is TRBJ1-1, the V gene TRBV7-3; D unresolved. CDR3 size: 13 residues. In germline, CDR1 is SGHTA, CDR2 FQGTGA. The V gene lost 5 bases and the J gene lost 2 bases, with 9 bases spanning the gap. The CDR3 nucleotides read TGTGCCAGCAGCATCAGAGGAAACACTGAAGCTTTCTTT. As protein: CASSIRGNTEAFF.

The J gene is TRBJ2-1, the V gene TRBV23-1, with D tentatively TRBD1 or TRBD2 (5 bases each). TRBV23-1 carries the ORF label, with uncertain function. The CDR3 consists of 16 residues. V was trimmed by 2 bases and J by 6 bases, leaving 17 bases between them. The CDR3 sequence is CASSQPGTPRTNEQFF. The CDR3 nucleotides read TGCGCCAGCAGTCAACCTGGGACCCCAAGGACCAATGAGCAGTTCTTC.

About this clone: This sample includes further DNA sequences coding for the same CDR3. V usage is TRBV28 and J usage is TRBJ2-7, with D possibly being TRBD2 (6 bases). CDR1 is MDHEN, CDR2 SYDVKM, per germline. V was pared by 5 bases and J by 5 bases, with 10 bases between. CDR3 length equals 12 residues. The CDR3 nucleotides are TGTGCCAGCAGTCCTCGGGGGAACGAGCAGTACTTC. Translating gives CASSPRGNEQYF.

This rearrangement joins TRBV10-3 to TRBJ1-3; D remains unclear. Germline CDR1 is ENHRY and CDR2 is SYGVKD. The germline V and J ends were trimmed by 3 bases and 0 bases, with 9 bases remaining between them. The CDR3 runs to 15 residues. The CDR3 DNA follows: TGTGCCATCAGTGATGGACCGAACTCTGGAAACACCATATATTTT. This translates into CAISDGPNSGNTIYF.

The chain combines TRBV5-1 with TRBJ2-6; a weak D match, TRBD1 (7 bases). V lost 3 bases and J lost 2, with 12 bases in between. Germline V gene sequence: CDR1 SGHRS, CDR2 YFSETQ. The length of the CDR3 is 16 residues. In nucleotides, the CDR3 is TGCGCCAGCAGCTCGCAGGGGGGCGCTGGGGCCAACGTCCTGACTTTC. This encodes CASSSQGGAGANVLTF.

This rearrangement joins TRBV18 to TRBJ2-5, with a weak D call TRBD2 (5 bases). CDR1 KGHSH and CDR2 LQKENI come from the germline V gene. This CDR3 has 15 amino acids. Trimming stripped 0 bases from V and 5 bases from J, with 13 bases between. Here the CDR3 reads CASSPPVGGLETQYF. Written as DNA, the CDR3 is TGTGCCAGCTCACCACCCGTAGGAGGCTTGGAGACCCAGTACTTC.

The CDR3, as DNA: TGTGCCAGCAGCTTCAGGGGCTTAGGCTATGGCTACACCTTC. It specifies CASSFRGLGYGYTF. The V and J genes are TRBV7-9 and TRBJ1-2; possible D gene TRBD1, 6 bases. There are 14 residues in the CDR3. CDR1 SEHNR and CDR2 FQNEAQ come from the germline V gene (reference sequence). Trimming pared 3 bases from V and 4 bases from J, leaving 12 bases between.

The V gene is TRBV18, the J gene TRBJ2-5, with 9 bases identical to TRBD2. V dropped 4 bases and J dropped 2; count of bases not matched to a gene: 5. The germline gives CDR1 KGHSH, CDR2 LQKENI. CDR3 length: 15 residues. CDR3 residues: CASSLSGRSQETQYF. CDR3 DNA: TGTGCCAGCTCACTCAGCGGGAGGTCGCAAGAGACCCAGTACTTC.

The chain recombines TRBV2 with TRBJ2-7; D gene uncertain. The CDR3 runs 14 residues. The germline CDR1 and CDR2 sequences are SNHLY and FYNNEI. The germline V and J ends were trimmed by 2 bases and 2 bases, with 10 bases remaining between them. In DNA, the CDR3 is TGTGCCAGCAGTGAATTGGGCGATACCTACGAGCAGTACTTC. Protein sequence: CASSELGDTYEQYF.

The rearrangement links TRBV18 to TRBJ1-1; D remains unclear. Germline V gene lookup returns CDR1 KGHSH and CDR2 LQKENI. V lost 4 bases and J lost 2, with 11 bases in between. The CDR3 contains 14 residues. The CDR3 nucleotides are TGTGCCAGCTCACGGATGCAATTAAACACTGAAGCTTTCTTT. It is translated as CASSRMQLNTEAFF.

The genes are TRBV5-1 and TRBJ2-4, with 7 bases matching TRBD1. V was clipped by 0 bases and J by 6 bases; unmatched bases: 3. CDR1 is SGHRS and CDR2 is YFSETQ in the germline V gene. The CDR3 runs to 14 residues. The CDR3 DNA follows: TGCGCCAGCAGCTTGGAGGGGGCGGGAAACATTCAGTACTTC. It specifies CASSLEGAGNIQYF.

The rearrangement joins TRBV6-1 to TRBJ2-1, with D tentatively TRBD1 (5 bases). CDR3 length equals 13 residues. Germline V CDR1 and CDR2: MNHNS, SASEGT. V was shortened by 1 base and J by 9 bases, with 10 bases between the two germline ends. CDR3 sequence reads: CASSEGWGSEQFF. The DNA for the CDR3 is TGTGCCAGCAGTGAAGGCTGGGGCTCTGAGCAGTTCTTC.

The genes are TRBV5-8 and TRBJ2-1, with D unresolved. The CDR3 has 14 residues. The germline gives CDR1 SGHTS, CDR2 YDEGEE. CDR3 bases: TGTGCTTTCAAAAGGGCTGGGTGGTACAATGAGCAGTTCTTC. Protein sequence: CAFKRAGWYNEQFF. Using reference TRBV5-8 and TRBJ2-1 for the parts outside the CDR3, the full variable domain is EAGVTQSPTHLIKTRGQQATLRCSPISGHTSVYWYQQALGLGLQFLLWYDEGEERNRGNFPPRFSGRQFPNYSSELNVNALELEDSALYLCAFKRAGWYNEQFFGPGTRLTVL.

This chain links TRBV7-6 with TRBJ2-1; 8 bases line up with TRBD2. J lost 4 bases, V lost 1 base, and 3 bases had no gene match. Germline V gene sequence: CDR1 SGHVS, CDR2 FNYEAQ. This CDR3 is 15 amino acids long. The CDR3 sequence: CASSLGTSIYNEQFF. The CDR3 DNA reads TGTGCCAGCAGCTTAGGGACTAGCATATACAATGAGCAGTTCTTC.

The V and J genes are TRBV11-3 and TRBJ2-5; no clear D gene. This CDR3 is 13 amino acids long. CDR1 is SGHNT and CDR2 is YENEEA in the germline V gene. The V and J ends lost 4 bases and 5 bases respectively, with 11 bases between them. The CDR3 is CASSYGFRETQYF. In nucleotides, the CDR3 is TGTGCCAGCAGCTATGGGTTCAGGGAGACCCAGTACTTC.